What follows describes a single T cell receptor (beta chain). Germline V CDR1 and CDR2: SGHTA, FQGNSA. There are 15 residues in the CDR3. The trim removed 5 bases at V and 4 bases at J, leaving 4 bases unmatched. In blood CD8+ and CD4+ T cells, TCR beta underwent sequencing. This sample stems from a study of CD8 T cells in Susac syndrome. An amount of RNA that ranged from roughly 0.45 to 1 ug was reverse transcribed with random hexamers. Amplification of TCR beta CDR3 was carried out by immunoSEQ multiplex PCR, which covered 54 Vbeta and 13 Jbeta segments. TCRdb reanalysed the immunoSEQ multiplex PCR reads using MiXCR and keeps one entry per CDR3 protein. The data contain just under 95,000 distinct CDR3 sequences, around 94% of them singletons.

The receptor's source is a human donor with Susac syndrome. The genes are TRBV7-2 and TRBJ2-2, with 10 bases that match TRBD2. Sequences were obtained from CD4+ T cells from PBMCs. DNA for the CDR3: TGTGCCAGCAGCACAGCGGGGGGGGTCACCGGGGAGCTGTTTTTT. It encodes CASSTAGGVTGELFF.